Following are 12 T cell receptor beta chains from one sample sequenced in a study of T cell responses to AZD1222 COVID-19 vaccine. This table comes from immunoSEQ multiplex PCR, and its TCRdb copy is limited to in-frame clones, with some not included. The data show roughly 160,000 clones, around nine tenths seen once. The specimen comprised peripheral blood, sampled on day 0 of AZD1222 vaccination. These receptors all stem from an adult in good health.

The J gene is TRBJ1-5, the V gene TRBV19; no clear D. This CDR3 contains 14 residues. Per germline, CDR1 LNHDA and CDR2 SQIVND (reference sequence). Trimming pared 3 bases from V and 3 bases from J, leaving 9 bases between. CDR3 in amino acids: CASSIWGVNQPQHF. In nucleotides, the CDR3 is TGTGCCAGTAGTATTTGGGGAGTCAATCAGCCCCAGCATTTT.

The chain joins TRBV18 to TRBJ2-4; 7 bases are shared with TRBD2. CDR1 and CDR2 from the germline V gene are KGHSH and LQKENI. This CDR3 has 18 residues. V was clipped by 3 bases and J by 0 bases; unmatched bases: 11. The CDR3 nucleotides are TGTGCCAGCTCACCTACCGGGAGGAATTCTCTAGCCAAAAACATTCAGTACTTC. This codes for CASSPTGRNSLAKNIQYF.

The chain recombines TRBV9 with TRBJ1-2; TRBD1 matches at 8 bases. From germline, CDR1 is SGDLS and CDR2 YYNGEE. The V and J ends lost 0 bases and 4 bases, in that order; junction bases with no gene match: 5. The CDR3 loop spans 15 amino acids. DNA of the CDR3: TGTGCCAGCAGCGTAGCGACAGGGGCTATCTATGGCTACACCTTC. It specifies CASSVATGAIYGYTF.

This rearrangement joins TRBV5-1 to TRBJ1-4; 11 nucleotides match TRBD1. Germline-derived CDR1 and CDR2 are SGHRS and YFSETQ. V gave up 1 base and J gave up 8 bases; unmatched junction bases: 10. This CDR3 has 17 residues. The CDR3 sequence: CASSLLGQGGFGEKLFF. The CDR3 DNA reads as TGCGCCAGCAGCTTGTTGGGACAGGGGGGTTTTGGCGAAAAACTGTTTTTT.

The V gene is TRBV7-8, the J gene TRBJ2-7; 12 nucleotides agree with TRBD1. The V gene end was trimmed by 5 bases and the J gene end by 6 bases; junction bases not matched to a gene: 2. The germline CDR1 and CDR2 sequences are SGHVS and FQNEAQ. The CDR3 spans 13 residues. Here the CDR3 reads CASSAGQGAEQYF. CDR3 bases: TGTGCCAGCAGCGCGGGACAGGGGGCCGAGCAGTACTTC. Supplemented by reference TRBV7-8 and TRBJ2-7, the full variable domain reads GAGVSQSPRYKVAKRGQDVALRCDPISGHVSLFWYQQALGQGPEFLTYFQNEAQLDKSGLPSDRFFAERPEGSVSTLKIQRTQQEDSAVYLCASSAGQGAEQYFGPGTRLTVT.

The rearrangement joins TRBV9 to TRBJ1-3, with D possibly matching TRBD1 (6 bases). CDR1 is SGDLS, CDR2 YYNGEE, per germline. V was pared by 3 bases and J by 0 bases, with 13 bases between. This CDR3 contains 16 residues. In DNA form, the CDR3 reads TGTGCCAGCAGCGCGGACCTCAGGGGCTCTGGAAACACCATATATTTT. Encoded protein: CASSADLRGSGNTIYF. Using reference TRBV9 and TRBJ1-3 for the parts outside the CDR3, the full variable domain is DSGVTQTPKHLITATGQRVTLRCSPRSGDLSVYWYQQSLDQGLQFLIQYYNGEERAKGNILERFSAQQFPDLHSELNLSSLELGDSALYFCASSADLRGSGNTIYFGEGSWLTVV.

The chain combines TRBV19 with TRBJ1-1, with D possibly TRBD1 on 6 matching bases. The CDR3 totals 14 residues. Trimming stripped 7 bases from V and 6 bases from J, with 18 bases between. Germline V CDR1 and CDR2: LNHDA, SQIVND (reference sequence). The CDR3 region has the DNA TGTGCCAGTAAACCCACTGGGGGCGGGGCTGAAGCTTTCTTT. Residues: CASKPTGGGAEAFF.

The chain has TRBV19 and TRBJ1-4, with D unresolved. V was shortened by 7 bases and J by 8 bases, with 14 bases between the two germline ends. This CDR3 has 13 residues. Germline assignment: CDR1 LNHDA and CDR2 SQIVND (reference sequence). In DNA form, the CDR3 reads TGTGCCAGTAACGTCCAAGGTCGGGAAAAACTGTTTTTT. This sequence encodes CASNVQGREKLFF. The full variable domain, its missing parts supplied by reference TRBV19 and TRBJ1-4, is DGGITQSPKYLFRKEGQNVTLSCEQNLNHDAMYWYRQDPGQGLRLIYYSQIVNDFQKGDIAEGYSVSREKKESFPLTVTSAQKNPTAFYLCASNVQGREKLFFGSGTQLSVL.

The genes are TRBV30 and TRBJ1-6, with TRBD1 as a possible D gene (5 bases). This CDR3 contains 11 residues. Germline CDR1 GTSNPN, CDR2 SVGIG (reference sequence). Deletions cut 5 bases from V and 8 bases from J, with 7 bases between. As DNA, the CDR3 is TGTGCCTGGGTCAGGGATTCACCCCTCCACTTT. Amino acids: CAWVRDSPLHF.

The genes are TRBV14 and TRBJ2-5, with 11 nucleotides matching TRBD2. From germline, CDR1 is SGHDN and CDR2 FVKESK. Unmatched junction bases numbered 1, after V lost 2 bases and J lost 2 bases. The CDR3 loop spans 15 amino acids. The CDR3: CASSQRTSGQETQYF. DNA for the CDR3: TGTGCCAGCAGCCAACGGACTAGCGGGCAAGAGACCCAGTACTTC. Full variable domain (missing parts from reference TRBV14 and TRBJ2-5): EAGVTQFPSHSVIEKGQTVTLRCDPISGHDNLYWYRRVMGKEIKFLLHFVKESKQDESGMPNNRFLAERTGGTYSTLKVQPAELEDSGVYFCASSQRTSGQETQYFGPGTRLLVL.

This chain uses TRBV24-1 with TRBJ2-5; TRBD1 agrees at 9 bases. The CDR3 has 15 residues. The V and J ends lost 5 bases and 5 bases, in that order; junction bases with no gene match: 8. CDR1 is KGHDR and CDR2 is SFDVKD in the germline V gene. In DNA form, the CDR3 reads TGTGCCACCAGTGCGCGACAGGGGGGAACGGAGACCCAGTACTTC. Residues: CATSARQGGTETQYF.

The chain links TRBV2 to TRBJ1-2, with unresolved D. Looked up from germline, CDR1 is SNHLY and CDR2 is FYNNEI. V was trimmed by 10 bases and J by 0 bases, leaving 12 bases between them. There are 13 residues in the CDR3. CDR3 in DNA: TGTGCCAATTCACGGGAAGCTAACTATGGCTACACCTTC. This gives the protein CANSREANYGYTF.